The 21 T cell receptor beta chains given below trace back to one sample, sequenced in a study of technical replicates of blood from a handful of donors. The data were produced by immunoSEQ multiplex PCR, yet TCRdb's version contains in-frame clones alone and is incomplete. The table shows around 70,000 clones, with 94% occurring only once. What was sequenced was T cells isolated from PBMCs. Receptor source: a human donor in good health.

CDR3 in DNA: TGTGCCAGCAGCTTAGGGACAGATTACAATGAGCAGTTCTTC. Translation: CASSLGTDYNEQFF. The chain couples TRBV11-3 to TRBJ2-1, with a possible D match to TRBD1 (6 bases). Between the trimmed V and J ends, which lost 1 base and 4 bases, there was a span of 8 bases. Germline values: CDR1 SGHNT, CDR2 YENEEA. The CDR3 has 14 residues.

This rearrangement joins TRBV4-3 to TRBJ2-7; maybe TRBD2 (6 bases). Germline lookup yields CDR1 LGHNA and CDR2 YSLEER. The CDR3 runs to 15 residues. Trimming removed 0 bases at V and 2 bases at J, with 11 bases between. CDR3 region: CASSQDSGEAYEQYF. The CDR3 DNA follows: TGCGCCAGCAGCCAAGATTCGGGGGAGGCCTACGAGCAGTACTTC.

The rearrangement uses TRBV28 and TRBJ2-7; 9 bases line up with TRBD2. CDR1 and CDR2 (germline): MDHEN, SYDVKM. The V gene end was trimmed by 3 bases and the J gene end by 2 bases; junction bases not matched to a gene: 8. The CDR3 runs 16 residues. This CDR3 is CASSFGLAGSAYEQYF. The CDR3 region has the DNA TGTGCCAGCAGTTTCGGGCTAGCGGGATCAGCCTACGAGCAGTACTTC.

This chain links TRBV9 with TRBJ1-3; 12 positions match TRBD1. Trimming at V came to 4 bases and at J to 4 bases, leaving 9 bases not matched to a gene. This CDR3 has 17 amino acids. CDR1 SGDLS and CDR2 YYNGEE come from the germline V gene. CDR3 loop: CASSHPGQGAGGNTIYF. In DNA form, the CDR3 reads TGTGCCAGCAGCCACCCGGGACAGGGGGCGGGAGGAAACACCATATATTTT.

This clone was observed a single time. The genes are TRBV2 and TRBJ1-3; D gene unclear. The V end lost 8 bases, the J end lost 3 bases, and 11 bases lay between the germline ends. CDR3 length equals 13 residues. Germline V lookup: CDR1 SNHLY, CDR2 FYNNEI. CDR3: CASWEGYGNTIYF. The DNA of the CDR3 is TGTGCCAGCTGGGAAGGCTATGGAAACACCATATATTTT.

The J gene is TRBJ2-2, the V gene TRBV4-3; D may be TRBD2 (5 bases). CDR1 and CDR2 from the germline V gene are LGHNA and YSLEER. Trimming pared 4 bases from V and 6 bases from J, leaving 12 bases between. CDR3 length: 14 amino acids. The CDR3 here is CASSPRPGSGELFF. CDR3 in DNA: TGCGCCAGCAGCCCTAGGCCGGGATCCGGGGAGCTGTTTTTT.

The chain joins TRBV30 to TRBJ1-5, with 7 bases aligning to TRBD1. Germline CDR1 GTSNPN, CDR2 SVGIG (reference sequence). After removal of 4 bases from V and 3 bases from J, the junction contained 6 bases not matched to a gene. This CDR3 is built from 14 residues. The CDR3 DNA reads TGTGCCTGGAATCGGGACAGCCCCAATCAGCCCCAGCATTTT. Translation: CAWNRDSPNQPQHF.

The J gene is TRBJ1-2, the V gene TRBV5-4; 9 bases are a match to TRBD1. The CDR3 loop spans 13 amino acids. Germline assignment: CDR1 SGHNT and CDR2 YYREEE (reference sequence). The ends lost 3 bases at V and 8 bases at J; junction bases unmatched: 5. CDR3 protein: CASSSQGAEGYTF. CDR3 bases: TGTGCCAGCAGCTCACAGGGGGCTGAAGGCTACACCTTC.

CDR3: CASSSGEHLPPSTDTQYF. The DNA for the CDR3 is TGCGCCAGCAGCTCGGGAGAACACCTTCCTCCTAGCACAGATACGCAGTATTTT. The V and J genes are TRBV5-1 and TRBJ2-3; TRBD2 is a possible D gene (6 bases). Trimming pared 3 bases from V and 0 bases from J, leaving 20 bases between. The CDR3 consists of 18 residues. Germline V gives CDR1 SGHRS, CDR2 YFSETQ. The complete variable domain, with remaining parts taken from reference TRBV5-1 and TRBJ2-3, reads KAGVTQTPRYLIKTRGQQVTLSCSPISGHRSVSWYQQTPGQGLQFLFEYFSETQRNKGNFPGRFSGRQFSNSRSEMNVSTLELGDSALYLCASSSGEHLPPSTDTQYFGPGTRLTVL.

The rearrangement uses TRBV2 and TRBJ1-5; D is ambiguous. Germline V gives CDR1 SNHLY, CDR2 FYNNEI. This CDR3 contains 15 residues. V was trimmed by 8 bases and J by 0 bases, leaving 14 bases between them. The CDR3 here is CASRDGVISNQPQHF. CDR3 nucleotide sequence: TGTGCCAGCCGGGATGGAGTCATTAGCAATCAGCCCCAGCATTTT.

The chain carries TRBV29-1 and TRBJ2-1; TRBD2 is a possible D gene (5 bases). Germline V gene lookup returns CDR1 SQVTM and CDR2 ANQGSEA. V was clipped by 7 bases and J by 7 bases, with 20 bases between them. The CDR3 is made up of 14 amino acids. This chain's CDR3 is CSGGGEGFSNEQFF. The DNA for the CDR3 is TGCAGCGGCGGCGGCGAGGGATTCAGTAATGAGCAGTTCTTC.

The DNA for the CDR3 is TGCGCCAGCAGCTTGCAGACCCCGGGACAGGACCACTATGGCTACACCTTC. It codes for CASSLQTPGQDHYGYTF. This chain links TRBV5-1 with TRBJ1-2; TRBD1 aligns across 8 bases. CDR1 and CDR2 from the germline V gene are SGHRS and YFSETQ. J lost 3 bases, V lost 1 base, and 11 bases had no gene match. The CDR3 totals 17 residues. Variable domain in full (rest from reference TRBV5-1 and TRBJ1-2): KAGVTQTPRYLIKTRGQQVTLSCSPISGHRSVSWYQQTPGQGLQFLFEYFSETQRNKGNFPGRFSGRQFSNSRSEMNVSTLELGDSALYLCASSLQTPGQDHYGYTFGSGTRLTVV.

This clone appeared a single time. The rearrangement links TRBV7-2 to TRBJ1-1; D is undetermined. Germline values: CDR1 SGHTA, CDR2 FQGNSA. Deletions cut 1 base from V and 7 bases from J, with 19 bases between. This CDR3 is 16 amino acids long. CDR3 bases: TGTGCCAGCAGCTTAGTAGTCATCGAGGGTTTGGATGAAGCTTTCTTT. It translates to CASSLVVIEGLDEAFF. The entire variable domain, with the rest obtained from reference TRBV7-2 and TRBJ1-1, is as follows: GAGVSQSPSNKVTEKGKDVELRCDPISGHTALYWYRQSLGQGLEFLIYFQGNSAPDKSGLPSDRFSAERTGGSVSTLTIQRTQQEDSAVYLCASSLVVIEGLDEAFFGQGTRLTVV.

The chain carries TRBV29-1 and TRBJ2-7, with TRBD1 matching 7 bases. CDR1 is SQVTM and CDR2 is ANQGSEA in the germline V gene. Trimming removed 6 bases from V and 0 bases from J; junction bases left unmatched: 5. The CDR3 is 13 residues long. The CDR3 protein is CSVRDSYSYEQYF. DNA for the CDR3: TGCAGCGTCCGGGACAGCTACTCCTACGAGCAGTACTTC.

The chain recombines TRBV7-2 with TRBJ1-1; D unclear. The germline V gene has CDR1 SGHTA and CDR2 FQGNSA. Trimming left V 5 bases short and J 3 bases short, with 4 bases between. There are 11 residues in the CDR3. CDR3 region: CASSPYTEAFF. The CDR3 region has the DNA TGTGCCAGCAGCCCGTACACTGAAGCTTTCTTT.

The V gene is TRBV19, the J gene TRBJ2-2; 7 nucleotides align to TRBD2. Germline V gene lookup returns CDR1 LNHDA and CDR2 SQIVND (reference sequence). The CDR3 spans 14 residues. With 7 bases clipped from V and 7 bases from J, the junction kept 9 bases outside the gene matches. CDR3 amino acids: CASTLAGVVGELFF. CDR3 sequence (DNA): TGTGCCAGTACTTTGGCGGGAGTCGTCGGGGAGCTGTTTTTT.

V and J are TRBV13 and TRBJ1-1, with TRBD1 matching 7 bases. V was clipped by 0 bases and J by 5 bases; unmatched bases: 3. This CDR3 is 14 amino acids long. Looked up from germline, CDR1 is PRHDT and CDR2 is FYEKMQ (reference sequence). Here the CDR3 reads CASSLGYRGTEAFF. In nucleotides, the CDR3 is TGTGCCAGCAGCTTAGGTTACAGGGGAACTGAAGCTTTCTTT.

The gene calls are TRBV4-3 and TRBJ2-3, with a possible D match to TRBD2 (5 bases). The CDR3 covers 16 residues. The germline CDR1 and CDR2 sequences are LGHNA and YSLEER. Trimming left V 0 bases short and J 2 bases short, with 12 bases between. The CDR3: CASSQDGGGATDTQYF. Here the CDR3 DNA reads TGCGCCAGCAGCCAAGACGGAGGCGGTGCCACAGATACGCAGTATTTT.

This chain connects TRBV2 to TRBJ1-2, with unresolved D. The CDR3 is made up of 12 amino acids. The V end was cut by 8 bases, the J end by 3 bases, with 10 bases between. Germline-derived CDR1 and CDR2 are SNHLY and FYNNEI. The CDR3 here is CASCGEYYGYTF. CDR3 in DNA: TGTGCCAGCTGCGGGGAATACTATGGCTACACCTTC.

The chain links TRBV6-1 to TRBJ1-5; D remains unclear. Between the trimmed V and J ends, which lost 3 bases and 9 bases, there was a span of 12 bases. Germline loops: CDR1 MNHNS, CDR2 SASEGT. The CDR3 is 13 residues long. The CDR3 is CASSDTARRPQHF. In DNA, the CDR3 is TGTGCCAGCAGTGATACAGCAAGACGGCCCCAGCATTTT.

This chain connects TRBV18 to TRBJ2-1, with D perhaps TRBD2 (6 bases). V was cut by 2 bases and J by 0 bases, with 11 bases left in between. The CDR3 extends over 16 amino acids. Germline V gives CDR1 KGHSH, CDR2 LQKENI. The CDR3 region is CASSPVGLSSYNEQFF. CDR3 coding DNA: TGTGCCAGCTCACCAGTGGGACTCAGCTCCTACAATGAGCAGTTCTTC.